Following are 3 T cell receptor beta chains from one sample sequenced in a study of T cell responses to AZD1222 COVID-19 vaccine. Data came from immunoSEQ multiplex PCR; TCRdb stores just in-frame clones and leaves some out. The sample carries fewer than 200,000 clones, almost 95% recorded once. The material sequenced was peripheral blood, taken on day 0 of AZD1222 vaccination. All receptors derive from an adult in good health.

J is TRBJ1-2 and V is TRBV19; weak D call: TRBD1 (5 bases). This CDR3 is built from 16 residues. Deletions cut 0 bases from V and 3 bases from J, with 14 bases between. Germline V gene data show CDR1 as LNHDA and CDR2 as SQIVND (reference sequence). CDR3 amino acids: CASSIELAKGYYGYTF. The DNA for the CDR3 is TGTGCCAGTAGTATAGAGTTGGCAAAGGGGTACTATGGCTACACCTTC.

The chain combines TRBV20-1 with TRBJ2-3; D uncertain. The germline CDR1 and CDR2 sequences are DFQATT and SNEGSKA (reference sequence). Between the trimmed V and J ends, which lost 6 bases and 8 bases, there was a span of 9 bases. The CDR3 loop spans 10 amino acids. DNA of the CDR3: TGCAGTGCGACGAGGTCTACGCAGTATTTT. Translating gives CSATRSTQYF.

The chain couples TRBV9 to TRBJ2-2, with 13 bases that match TRBD2. Germline-derived CDR1 and CDR2 are SGDLS and YYNGEE. V lost 5 bases, J lost 5 bases, and 3 bases stayed unmatched. CDR3 length: 15 residues. In DNA form, the CDR3 reads TGTGCCAGCAGAGGACTAGCGGGGGAAACCGGGGAGCTGTTTTTT. It yields the protein CASRGLAGETGELFF.